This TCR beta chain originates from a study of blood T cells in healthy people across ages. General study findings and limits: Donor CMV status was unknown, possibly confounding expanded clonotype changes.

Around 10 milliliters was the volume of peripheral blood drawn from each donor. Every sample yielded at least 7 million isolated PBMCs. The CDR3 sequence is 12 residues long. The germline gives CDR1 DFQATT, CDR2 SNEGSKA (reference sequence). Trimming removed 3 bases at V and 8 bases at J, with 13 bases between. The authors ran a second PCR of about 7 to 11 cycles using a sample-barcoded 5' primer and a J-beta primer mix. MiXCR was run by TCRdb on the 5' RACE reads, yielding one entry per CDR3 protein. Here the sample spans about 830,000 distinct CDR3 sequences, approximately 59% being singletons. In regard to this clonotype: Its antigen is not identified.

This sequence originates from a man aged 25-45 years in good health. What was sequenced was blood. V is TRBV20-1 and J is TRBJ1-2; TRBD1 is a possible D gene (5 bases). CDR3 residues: CSASVGVGGYTF. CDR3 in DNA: TGCAGTGCTAGCGTGGGGGTCGGAGGCTACACCTTC.